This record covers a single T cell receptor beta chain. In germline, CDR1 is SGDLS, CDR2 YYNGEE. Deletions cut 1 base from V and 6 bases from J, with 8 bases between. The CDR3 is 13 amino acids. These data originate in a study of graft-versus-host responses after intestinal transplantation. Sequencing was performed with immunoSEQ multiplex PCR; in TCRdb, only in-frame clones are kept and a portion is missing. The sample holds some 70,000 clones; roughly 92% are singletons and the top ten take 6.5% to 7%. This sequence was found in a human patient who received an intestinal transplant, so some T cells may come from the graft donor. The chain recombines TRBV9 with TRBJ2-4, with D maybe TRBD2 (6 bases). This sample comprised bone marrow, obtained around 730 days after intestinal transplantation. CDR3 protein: CASSVPGGNIQYF. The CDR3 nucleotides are TGTGCCAGCAGCGTACCCGGGGGAAACATTCAGTACTTC.